The rows below give T cell receptor beta chains drawn from one sample of a study of T cells in Graves' hyperthyroidism and ophthalmopathy. TCRdb processed the multiplex PCR reads anew with MiXCR; each CDR3 protein has one entry. Counted here are some 570,000 distinct CDR3 sequences, 17% occurring once; the ten biggest clones make up roughly 15%. Sequenced material: blood. The receptors shown here come from a woman younger than 35 with Graves' ophthalmopathy. The CDR3 runs from the conserved cysteine through the conserved F or W. Fields, in order: J gene, clone size, D gene, V gene, CDR3 DNA, CDR3 protein. D genes are given only for firm matches. The listing skips clone size in some rows; elsewhere it reads once, few, many or a size class.

j_call: TRBJ2-2; clone_size: NA; d_call: NA; v_call: TRBV28; cdr3_nt: TGTGCCAGCAGTCCGCAGGGGGGCACCGGGGAGCTGTTTTTT; cdr3_aa: CASSPQGGTGELFF
j_call: TRBJ1-4; clone_size: few; d_call: NA; v_call: TRBV4-1; cdr3_nt: TGCGCCAGCAGCCAAGAGGACAGAGTTAATGAAAAACTGTTTTTT; cdr3_aa: CASSQEDRVNEKLFF
j_call: TRBJ2-7; clone_size: many; d_call: NA; v_call: TRBV13; cdr3_nt: TGTGCCAGCAGCGCCGAGAGGGCCTCCTACGAGCAGTACTTC; cdr3_aa: CASSAERASYEQYF
j_call: TRBJ1-1; clone_size: few; d_call: NA; v_call: TRBV4-2; cdr3_nt: TGTGCCAGCAGCCCGGATGGAGGGGCGGACACTGAAGCTTTCTTT; cdr3_aa: CASSPDGGADTEAFF
j_call: TRBJ1-1; clone_size: few; d_call: NA; v_call: TRBV11-2; cdr3_nt: TGTGCCAGCAGCTTAGTCGCGGTAGGGGACACTGAAGCTTTCTTT; cdr3_aa: CASSLVAVGDTEAFF
j_call: TRBJ2-5; clone_size: many; d_call: TRBD2; v_call: TRBV28; cdr3_nt: TGTGCCAGCAGTTTTCAAGCGGGAGGACAAGAGACCCAGTACTTC; cdr3_aa: CASSFQAGGQETQYF
j_call: TRBJ2-7; clone_size: many; d_call: NA; v_call: TRBV3-1; cdr3_nt: TGTGCCAGCAGCCAGGGTGACGGGGAGCAGTACTTC; cdr3_aa: CASSQGDGEQYF
j_call: TRBJ1-4; clone_size: NA; d_call: NA; v_call: TRBV19; cdr3_nt: TGTGCCAGTAGTATAATAACTAATGAAAAACTGTTTTTT; cdr3_aa: CASSIITNEKLFF
j_call: TRBJ1-2; clone_size: few; d_call: NA; v_call: TRBV30; cdr3_nt: TGTGCCTGGAGCAAACGGGGGAGAGACTATGGCTACACCTTC; cdr3_aa: CAWSKRGRDYGYTF
j_call: TRBJ1-3; clone_size: few; d_call: NA; v_call: TRBV28; cdr3_nt: TGTGCCAGCAGTTTACGACAGGCTTACTCTGGAAACACCATATATTTT; cdr3_aa: CASSLRQAYSGNTIYF
j_call: TRBJ2-7; clone_size: many; d_call: NA; v_call: TRBV12-3/TRBV12-4; cdr3_nt: TGTGCCAGCAGTTTAGGCGGCCGCTCTACCTACGAGCAGTACTTC; cdr3_aa: CASSLGGRSTYEQYF
j_call: TRBJ2-3; clone_size: many; d_call: TRBD2; v_call: TRBV18; cdr3_nt: TGTGCCAGCTCACCCCAGGGACTAGACTCAGATACGCAGTATTTT; cdr3_aa: CASSPQGLDSDTQYF